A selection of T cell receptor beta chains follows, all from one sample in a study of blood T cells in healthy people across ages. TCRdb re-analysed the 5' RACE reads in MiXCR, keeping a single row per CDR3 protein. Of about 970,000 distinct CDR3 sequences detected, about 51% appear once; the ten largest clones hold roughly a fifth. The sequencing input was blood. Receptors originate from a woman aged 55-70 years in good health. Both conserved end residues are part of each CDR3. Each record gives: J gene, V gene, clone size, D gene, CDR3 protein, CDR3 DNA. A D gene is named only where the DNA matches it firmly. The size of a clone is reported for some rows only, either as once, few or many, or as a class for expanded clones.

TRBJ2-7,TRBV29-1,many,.,CSAAGDRGSYEQYF,TGCAGCGCTGCCGGGGACCGAGGCTCCTACGAGCAGTACTTC
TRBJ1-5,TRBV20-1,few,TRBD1,CSALDRGDQPQHF,TGCAGTGCCTTGGACAGGGGGGACCAGCCCCAGCATTTT
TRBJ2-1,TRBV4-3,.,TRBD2,CASGPGLAGVEQFF,TGCGCCAGCGGACCGGGACTAGCGGGAGTTGAGCAGTTCTTC
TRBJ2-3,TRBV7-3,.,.,CASSFLGGYGTDTQYF,TGTGCCAGCAGCTTTTTAGGGGGATATGGCACAGATACGCAGTATTTT
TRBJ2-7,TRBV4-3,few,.,CASSHGQFYEQYF,TGCGCCAGCAGCCACGGACAGTTCTACGAGCAGTACTTC
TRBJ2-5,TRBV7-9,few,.,CASSSSTNQETQYF,TGTGCCAGCAGCTCGTCGACCAACCAAGAGACCCAGTACTTC
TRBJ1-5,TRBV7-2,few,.,CASSLRGGGFNQPQHF,TGTGCCAGCAGCTTAAGGGGAGGGGGTTTCAATCAGCCCCAGCATTTT
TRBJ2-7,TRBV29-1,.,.,CSVVVWDGGPYEQYF,TGCAGCGTTGTGGTCTGGGACGGGGGACCCTACGAGCAGTACTTC
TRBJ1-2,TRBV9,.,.,CASRNLGDGYTF,TGTGCCAGCAGAAACTTAGGGGATGGCTACACCTTC
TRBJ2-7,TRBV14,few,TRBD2,CASSQGASGLRQQYF,TGTGCCAGCAGCCAAGGGGCTAGCGGCTTAAGGCAGCAGTACTTC
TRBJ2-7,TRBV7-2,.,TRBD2,CASSRQLAGVTYEQYF,TGTGCCAGCAGTCGGCAACTAGCGGGCGTAACCTACGAGCAGTACTTC
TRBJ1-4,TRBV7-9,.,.,CASSSRATNEKLFF,TGTGCCAGCAGCTCCAGAGCAACTAATGAAAAACTGTTTTTT
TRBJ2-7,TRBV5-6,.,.,CVSSWGGSSYEQYF,TGTGTCAGCAGCTGGGGCGGAAGCTCCTACGAGCAGTACTTC
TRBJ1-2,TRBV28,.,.,CASSDRVAYGYTF,TGTGCCAGCAGTGATAGGGTAGCCTATGGCTACACCTTC
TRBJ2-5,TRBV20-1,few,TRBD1,CSASFGTGGVETQYF,TGCAGTGCTAGTTTCGGGACAGGGGGAGTAGAGACCCAGTACTTC
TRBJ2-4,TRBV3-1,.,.,CASSQDSRGNIQYF,TGTGCCAGCAGCCAAGATTCCAGGGGAAACATTCAGTACTTC
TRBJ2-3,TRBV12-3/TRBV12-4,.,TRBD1,CASTTGTGGTNTQYF,TGTGCCAGCACCACCGGGACAGGGGGCACGAATACGCAGTATTTT
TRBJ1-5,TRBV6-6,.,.,CASSYSYGVYSNQPQHF,TGTGCCAGCAGTTACTCGTATGGTGTTTATAGCAATCAGCCCCAGCATTTT
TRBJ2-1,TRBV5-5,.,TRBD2,CASIIGLAVRDEQFF,TGTGCCAGCATCATCGGACTAGCGGTACGTGATGAGCAGTTCTTC
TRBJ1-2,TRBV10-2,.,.,CAGLSPQRDGYTF,TGCGCCGGCTTAAGCCCCCAACGAGATGGCTACACCTTC
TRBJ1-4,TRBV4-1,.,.,CASSEGAGWSSATNEKLFF,TGCGCCAGCAGCGAAGGGGCAGGTTGGAGCAGCGCAACTAATGAAAAACTGTTTTTT
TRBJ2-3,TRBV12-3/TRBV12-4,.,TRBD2,CASRNGGNTDTQYF,TGTGCCAGCAGGAACGGGGGGAACACAGATACGCAGTATTTT
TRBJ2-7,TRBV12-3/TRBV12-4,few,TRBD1,CASTQNRGTGDYEQYF,TGTGCCAGCACCCAGAATCGCGGGACAGGGGATTACGAGCAGTACTTC
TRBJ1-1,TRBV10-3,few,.,CAIRDRDGMDTEAFF,TGTGCCATCAGAGACCGGGACGGAATGGACACTGAAGCTTTCTTT
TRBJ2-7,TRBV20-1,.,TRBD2,CSAKASGRNEQYF,TGCAGTGCTAAGGCTAGCGGGAGGAACGAGCAGTACTTC
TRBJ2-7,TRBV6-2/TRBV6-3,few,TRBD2,CASSPISQRGTYEQYF,TGTGCCAGCAGTCCCATCTCCCAGCGGGGAACCTACGAGCAGTACTTC
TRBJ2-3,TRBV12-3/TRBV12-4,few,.,CASSPITSPDTQYF,TGTGCCAGCAGCCCTATTACGTCCCCAGATACGCAGTATTTT
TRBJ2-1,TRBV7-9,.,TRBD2,CASSPAGVLFNEQFF,TGTGCCAGCAGCCCAGCGGGGGTATTGTTCAATGAGCAGTTCTTC
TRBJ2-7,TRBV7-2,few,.,CASSPNPWLQKPYEQYF,TGTGCCAGCAGCCCCAATCCTTGGCTTCAGAAACCCTACGAGCAGTACTTC
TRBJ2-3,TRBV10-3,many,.,CATKPAQDRDTQYF,TGTGCCACAAAACCTGCCCAGGACCGGGATACGCAGTATTTT
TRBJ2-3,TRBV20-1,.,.,CSASGRLDTQYF,TGCAGTGCTAGCGGGCGCTTAGATACGCAGTATTTT
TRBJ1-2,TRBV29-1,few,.,CSIRQSVSNYGYTF,TGCAGCATCCGACAGTCGGTTTCTAACTATGGCTACACCTTC
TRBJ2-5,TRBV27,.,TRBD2,CASRRAGGLQGTQYF,TGTGCCAGCAGAAGAGCGGGAGGACTACAAGGGACCCAGTACTTC
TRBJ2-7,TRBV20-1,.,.,CSLTRRVGPYEQYF,TGCAGTCTCACTCGAAGGGTAGGCCCCTACGAGCAGTACTTC
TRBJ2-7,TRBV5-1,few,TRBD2,CASSLGSGRAFEQYF,TGCGCCAGCAGCTTGGGGTCCGGGAGGGCCTTCGAGCAGTACTTC
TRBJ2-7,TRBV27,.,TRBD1,CASSYDRDEQYF,TGTGCCAGCAGTTACGACAGGGACGAGCAGTACTTC
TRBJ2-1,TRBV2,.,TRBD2,CASRGRGGGEGRNEQFF,TGTGCCAGCCGGGGAAGAGGTGGCGGGGAGGGCCGGAATGAGCAGTTCTTC
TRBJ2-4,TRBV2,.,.,CASRPRQLNIQYF,TGTGCCAGCAGGCCGAGACAGCTAAACATTCAGTACTTC
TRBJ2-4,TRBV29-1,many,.,CSARDSLAKNIQYF,TGCAGCGCCCGAGACAGTTTAGCCAAAAACATTCAGTACTTC
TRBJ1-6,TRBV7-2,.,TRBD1,CASSSLQGLASPLHF,TGTGCCAGCAGCTCGCTACAGGGGCTTGCGTCACCCCTCCACTTT
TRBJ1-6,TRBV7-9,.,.,CASSLKTSPLHF,TGTGCCAGCAGCTTGAAAACGTCACCCCTCCACTTT
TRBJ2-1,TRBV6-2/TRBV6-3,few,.,CASSRQGQGEQFF,TGTGCCAGCAGTCGGCAGGGGCAAGGTGAGCAGTTCTTC
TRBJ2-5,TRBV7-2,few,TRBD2,CASSSGLVGETQYF,TGTGCCAGCAGCTCCGGACTAGTTGGAGAGACCCAGTACTTC
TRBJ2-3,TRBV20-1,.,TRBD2,CSATNLAGRSTDTQYF,TGCAGTGCTACCAACTTAGCGGGGAGGAGCACAGATACGCAGTATTTT
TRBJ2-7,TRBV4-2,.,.,CASSPWTGYEQYF,TGTGCCAGCAGCCCCTGGACTGGCTACGAGCAGTACTTC
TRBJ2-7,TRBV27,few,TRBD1,CASSGQAPISYEQYF,TGTGCCAGCAGTGGACAGGCCCCTATATCCTACGAGCAGTACTTC
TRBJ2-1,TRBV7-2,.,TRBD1,CASSLGGTGGNVQFF,TGTGCCAGCAGCTTAGGGGGGACAGGGGGCAATGTGCAGTTCTTC